Included here is one TCR beta chain sequence, with context. V lost 2 bases to trimming and J lost 4 bases, with 6 bases between them. This CDR3 spans 12 amino acids. Germline values: CDR1 MNHNS, CDR2 SASEGT. This record belongs to a study of T cell responses to AZD1222 COVID-19 vaccine. Repertoires were generated with immunoSEQ multiplex PCR, while TCRdb's copy carries only in-frame clones and drops some. This sample has 150,000 or so clones, with about 91% found just once. This TCR was sampled from an adult who received the AZD1222 COVID-19 vaccine. This specimen was peripheral blood, taken 28 days after the second AZD1222 dose. V and J are TRBV6-1 and TRBJ2-7, with D hard to call. CDR3 sequence (DNA): TGTGCCAGCAGTGAACATAAATACGAGCAGTACTTC. It encodes CASSEHKYEQYF.